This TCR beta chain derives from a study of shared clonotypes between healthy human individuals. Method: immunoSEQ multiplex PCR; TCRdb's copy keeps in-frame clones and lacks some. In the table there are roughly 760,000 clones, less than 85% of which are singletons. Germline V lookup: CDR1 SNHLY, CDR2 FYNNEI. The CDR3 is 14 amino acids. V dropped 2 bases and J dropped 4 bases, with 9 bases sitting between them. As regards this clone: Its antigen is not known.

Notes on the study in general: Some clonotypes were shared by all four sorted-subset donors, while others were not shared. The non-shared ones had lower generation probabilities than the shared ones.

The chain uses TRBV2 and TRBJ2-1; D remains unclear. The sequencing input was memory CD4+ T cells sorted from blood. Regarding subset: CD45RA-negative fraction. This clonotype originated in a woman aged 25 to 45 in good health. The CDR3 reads CASSERVGYNEQFF. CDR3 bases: TGTGCCAGCAGTGAACGGGTCGGGTACAATGAGCAGTTCTTC.